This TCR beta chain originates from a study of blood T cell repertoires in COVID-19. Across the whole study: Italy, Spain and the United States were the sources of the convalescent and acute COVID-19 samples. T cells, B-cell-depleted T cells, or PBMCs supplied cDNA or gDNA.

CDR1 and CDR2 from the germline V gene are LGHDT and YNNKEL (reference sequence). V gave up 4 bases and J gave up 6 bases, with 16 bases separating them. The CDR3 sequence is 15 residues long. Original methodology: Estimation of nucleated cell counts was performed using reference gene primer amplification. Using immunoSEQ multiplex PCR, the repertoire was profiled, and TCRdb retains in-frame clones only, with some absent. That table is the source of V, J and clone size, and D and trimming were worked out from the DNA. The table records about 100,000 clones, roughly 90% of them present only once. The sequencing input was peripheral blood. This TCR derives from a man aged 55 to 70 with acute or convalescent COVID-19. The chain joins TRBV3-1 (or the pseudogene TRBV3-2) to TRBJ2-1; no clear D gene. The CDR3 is CASSRDFEYTNEQFF. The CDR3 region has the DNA TGTGCCAGCAGCCGTGACTTCGAGTACACCAATGAGCAGTTCTTC.